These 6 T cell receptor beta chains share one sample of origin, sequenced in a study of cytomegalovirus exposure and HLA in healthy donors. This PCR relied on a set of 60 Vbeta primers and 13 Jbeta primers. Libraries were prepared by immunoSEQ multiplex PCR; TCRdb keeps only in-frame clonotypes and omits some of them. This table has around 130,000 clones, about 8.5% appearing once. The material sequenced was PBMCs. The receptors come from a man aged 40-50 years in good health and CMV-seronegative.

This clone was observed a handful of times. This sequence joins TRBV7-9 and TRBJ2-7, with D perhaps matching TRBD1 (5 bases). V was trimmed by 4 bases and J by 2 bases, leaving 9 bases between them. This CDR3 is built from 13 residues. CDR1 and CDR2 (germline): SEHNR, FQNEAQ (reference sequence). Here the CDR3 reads CASSSGYTYEQYF. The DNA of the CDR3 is TGTGCCAGCAGCTCAGGGTATACCTACGAGCAGTACTTC. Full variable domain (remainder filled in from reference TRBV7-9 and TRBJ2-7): DTGVSQNPRHKITKRGQNVTFRCDPISEHNRLYWYRQTLGQGPEFLTYFQNEAQLEKSRLLSDRFSAERPKGSFSTLEIQRTEQGDSAMYLCASSSGYTYEQYFGPGTRLTVT.

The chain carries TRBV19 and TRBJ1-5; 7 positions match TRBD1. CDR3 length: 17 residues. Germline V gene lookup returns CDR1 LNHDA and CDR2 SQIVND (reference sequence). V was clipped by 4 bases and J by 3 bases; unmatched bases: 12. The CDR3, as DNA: TGTGCCAGTAGTAACGTCGGCCTGGACAGGTACAATCAGCCCCAGCATTTT. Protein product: CASSNVGLDRYNQPQHF.

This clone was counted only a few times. The CDR3, as DNA: TGTGCTAGTGGTTTGGTAAATTCGGAGGGGACCTTC. This gives the protein CASGLVNSEGTF. This chain connects TRBV12-5 to TRBJ1-2, with D perhaps TRBD1 (5 bases). This CDR3 is 12 amino acids long. Trimming cost V 0 bases and J 14 bases, with 13 bases left between them. The germline V gene encodes CDR1 LGHNT and CDR2 FRNRAP.

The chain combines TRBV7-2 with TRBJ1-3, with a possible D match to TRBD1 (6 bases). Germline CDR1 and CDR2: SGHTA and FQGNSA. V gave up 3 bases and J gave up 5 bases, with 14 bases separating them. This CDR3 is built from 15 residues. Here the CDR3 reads CASSFGRDNRNTIYF. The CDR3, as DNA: TGTGCCAGCAGCTTTGGCAGGGACAATAGAAACACCATATATTTT.

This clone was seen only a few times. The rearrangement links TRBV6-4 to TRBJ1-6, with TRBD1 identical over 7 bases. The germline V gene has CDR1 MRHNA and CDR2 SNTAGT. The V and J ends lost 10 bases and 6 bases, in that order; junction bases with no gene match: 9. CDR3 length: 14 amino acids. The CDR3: CAILTRDSNSPLHF. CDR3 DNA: TGTGCCATACTAACCCGGGACAGTAATTCACCCCTCCACTTT.

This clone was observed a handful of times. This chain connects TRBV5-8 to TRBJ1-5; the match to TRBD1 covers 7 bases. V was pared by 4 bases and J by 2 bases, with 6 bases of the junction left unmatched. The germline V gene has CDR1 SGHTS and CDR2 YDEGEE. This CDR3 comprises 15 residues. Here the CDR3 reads CASSNRGGRNQPQHF. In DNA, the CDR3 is TGTGCCAGCAGCAACAGGGGTGGGCGCAATCAGCCCCAGCATTTT.